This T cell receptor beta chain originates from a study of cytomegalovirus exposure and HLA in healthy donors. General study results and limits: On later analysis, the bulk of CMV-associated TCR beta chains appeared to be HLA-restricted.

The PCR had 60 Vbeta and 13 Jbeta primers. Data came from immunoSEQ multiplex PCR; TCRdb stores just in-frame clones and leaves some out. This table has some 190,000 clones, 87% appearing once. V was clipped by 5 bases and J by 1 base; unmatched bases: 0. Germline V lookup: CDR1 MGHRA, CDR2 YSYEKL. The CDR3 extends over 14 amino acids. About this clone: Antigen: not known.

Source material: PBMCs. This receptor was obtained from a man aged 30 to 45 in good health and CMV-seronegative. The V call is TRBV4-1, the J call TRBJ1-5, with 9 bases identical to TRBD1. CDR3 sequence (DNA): TGCGCCAGCAGCGGGACAGGGAGCAATCAGCCCCAGCATTTT. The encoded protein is CASSGTGSNQPQHF.